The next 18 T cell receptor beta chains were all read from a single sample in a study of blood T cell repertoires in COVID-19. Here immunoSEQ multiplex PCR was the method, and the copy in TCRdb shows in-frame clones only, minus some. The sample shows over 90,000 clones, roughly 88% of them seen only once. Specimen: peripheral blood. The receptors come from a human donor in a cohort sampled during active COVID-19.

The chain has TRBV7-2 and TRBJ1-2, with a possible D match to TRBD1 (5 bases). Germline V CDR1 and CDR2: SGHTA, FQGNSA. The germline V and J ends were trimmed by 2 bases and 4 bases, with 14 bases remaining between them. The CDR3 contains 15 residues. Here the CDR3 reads CASSLYGALGYGYTF. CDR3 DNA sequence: TGTGCCAGCAGCTTATATGGGGCTCTGGGCTATGGCTACACCTTC.

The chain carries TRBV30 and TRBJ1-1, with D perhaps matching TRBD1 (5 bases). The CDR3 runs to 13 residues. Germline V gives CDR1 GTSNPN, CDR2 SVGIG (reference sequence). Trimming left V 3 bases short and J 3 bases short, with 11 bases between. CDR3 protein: CAWSPGLHTEAFF. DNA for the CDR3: TGTGCCTGGAGCCCGGGACTCCACACTGAAGCTTTCTTT. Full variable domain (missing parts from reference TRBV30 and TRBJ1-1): SQTIHQWPATLVQPVGSPLSLECTVEGTSNPNLYWYRQAAGRGLQLLFYSVGIGQISSEVPQNLSASRPQDRQFILSSKKLLLSDSGFYLCAWSPGLHTEAFFGQGTRLTVV.

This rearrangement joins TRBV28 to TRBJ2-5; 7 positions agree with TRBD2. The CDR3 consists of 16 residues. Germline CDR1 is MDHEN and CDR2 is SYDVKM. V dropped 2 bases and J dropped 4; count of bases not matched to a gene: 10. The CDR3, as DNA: TGTGCCAGCAGTTTAAATAGGGCGGGAGTGGGAGAGACCCAGTACTTC. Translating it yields CASSLNRAGVGETQYF. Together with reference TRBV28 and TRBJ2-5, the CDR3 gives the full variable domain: DVKVTQSSRYLVKRTGEKVFLECVQDMDHENMFWYRQDPGLGLRLIYFSYDVKMKEKGDIPEGYSVSREKKERFSLILESASTNQTSMYLCASSLNRAGVGETQYFGPGTRLLVL.

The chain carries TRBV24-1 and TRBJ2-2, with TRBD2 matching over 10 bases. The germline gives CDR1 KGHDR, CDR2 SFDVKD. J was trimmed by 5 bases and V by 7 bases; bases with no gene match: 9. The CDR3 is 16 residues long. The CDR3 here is CATSPSGGGRTGELFF. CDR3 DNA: TGTGCCACCAGCCCAAGCGGGGGGGGCAGGACCGGGGAGCTGTTTTTT.

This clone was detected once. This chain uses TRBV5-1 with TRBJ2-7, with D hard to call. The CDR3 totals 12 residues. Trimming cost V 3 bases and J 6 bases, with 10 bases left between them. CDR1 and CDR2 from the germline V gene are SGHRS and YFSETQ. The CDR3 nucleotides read TGCGCCAGCAGCTCGACATCCAGCGAGCAGTACTTC. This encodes CASSSTSSEQYF. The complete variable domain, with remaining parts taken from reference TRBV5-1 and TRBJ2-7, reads KAGVTQTPRYLIKTRGQQVTLSCSPISGHRSVSWYQQTPGQGLQFLFEYFSETQRNKGNFPGRFSGRQFSNSRSEMNVSTLELGDSALYLCASSSTSSEQYFGPGTRLTVT.

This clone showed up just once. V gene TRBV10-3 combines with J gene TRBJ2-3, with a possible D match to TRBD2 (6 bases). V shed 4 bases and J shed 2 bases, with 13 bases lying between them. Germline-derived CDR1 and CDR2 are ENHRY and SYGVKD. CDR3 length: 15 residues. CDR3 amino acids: CAISASSALTDTQYF. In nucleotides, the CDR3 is TGTGCCATCAGTGCTTCTAGCGCTCTCACAGATACGCAGTATTTT.

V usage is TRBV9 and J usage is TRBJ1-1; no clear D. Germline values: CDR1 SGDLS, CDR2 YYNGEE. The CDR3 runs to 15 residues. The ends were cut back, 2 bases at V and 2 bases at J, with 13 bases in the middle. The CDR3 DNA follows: TGTGCCAGCAGCGTTCAGGACCGGGGTAACACTGAAGCTTTCTTT. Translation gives CASSVQDRGNTEAFF.

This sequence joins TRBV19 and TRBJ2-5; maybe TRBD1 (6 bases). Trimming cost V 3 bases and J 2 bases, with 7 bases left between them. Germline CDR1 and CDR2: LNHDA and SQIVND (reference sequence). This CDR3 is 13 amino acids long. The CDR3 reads CASSMGAQETQYF. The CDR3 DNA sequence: TGTGCCAGTAGTATGGGGGCTCAAGAGACCCAGTACTTC.

The CDR3 is CASSMTSASWEQYF. CDR3 DNA: TGTGCCAGCAGCATGACTAGCGCTTCGTGGGAGCAGTACTTC. This chain connects TRBV2 to TRBJ2-7; TRBD2 matches 8 bases. CDR1 is SNHLY, CDR2 FYNNEI, per germline. J gave up 7 bases and V 6 bases, and 11 bases lay outside the gene matches. CDR3 size: 14 residues.

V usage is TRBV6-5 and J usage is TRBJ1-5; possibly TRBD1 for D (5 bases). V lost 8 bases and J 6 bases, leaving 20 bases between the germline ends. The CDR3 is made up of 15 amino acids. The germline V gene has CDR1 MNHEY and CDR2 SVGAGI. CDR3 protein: CASCTEGGVPQPQHF. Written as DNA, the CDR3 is TGTGCCAGCTGTACGGAGGGAGGGGTACCTCAGCCCCAGCATTTT.

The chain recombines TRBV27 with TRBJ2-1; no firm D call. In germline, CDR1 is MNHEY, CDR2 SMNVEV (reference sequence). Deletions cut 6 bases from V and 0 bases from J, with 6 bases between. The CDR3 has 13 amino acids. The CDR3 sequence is CASSGFSYNEQFF. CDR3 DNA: TGTGCCAGCAGCGGTTTCTCCTACAATGAGCAGTTCTTC.

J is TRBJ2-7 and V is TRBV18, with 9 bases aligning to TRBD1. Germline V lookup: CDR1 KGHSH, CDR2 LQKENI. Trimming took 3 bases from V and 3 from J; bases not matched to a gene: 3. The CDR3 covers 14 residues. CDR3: CASSPGTGLYEQYF. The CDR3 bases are TGTGCCAGCTCACCGGGGACAGGGCTCTACGAGCAGTACTTC.

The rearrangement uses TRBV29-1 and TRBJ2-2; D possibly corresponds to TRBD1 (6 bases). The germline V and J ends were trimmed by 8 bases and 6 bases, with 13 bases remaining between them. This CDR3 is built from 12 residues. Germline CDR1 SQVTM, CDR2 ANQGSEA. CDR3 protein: CSLQGVAGELFF. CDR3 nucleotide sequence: TGCAGCCTACAGGGCGTAGCCGGGGAGCTGTTTTTT.

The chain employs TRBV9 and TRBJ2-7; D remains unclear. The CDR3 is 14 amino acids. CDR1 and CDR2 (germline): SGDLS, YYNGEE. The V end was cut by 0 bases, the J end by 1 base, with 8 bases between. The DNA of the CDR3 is TGTGCCAGCAGCGTAGAACGGGTTTCCTACGAGCAGTACTTC. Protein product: CASSVERVSYEQYF. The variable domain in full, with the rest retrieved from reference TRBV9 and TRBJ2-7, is DSGVTQTPKHLITATGQRVTLRCSPRSGDLSVYWYQQSLDQGLQFLIQYYNGEERAKGNILERFSAQQFPDLHSELNLSSLELGDSALYFCASSVERVSYEQYFGPGTRLTVT.

CDR3 loop: CASSFNWRETQYF. The CDR3 region has the DNA TGTGCCAGCAGCTTTAACTGGAGAGAGACCCAGTACTTC. V gene TRBV7-2 combines with J gene TRBJ2-5, with unresolved D. CDR1 and CDR2 from the germline V gene are SGHTA and FQGNSA. The germline V and J ends were trimmed by 3 bases and 4 bases, with 9 bases remaining between them. There are 13 residues in the CDR3.

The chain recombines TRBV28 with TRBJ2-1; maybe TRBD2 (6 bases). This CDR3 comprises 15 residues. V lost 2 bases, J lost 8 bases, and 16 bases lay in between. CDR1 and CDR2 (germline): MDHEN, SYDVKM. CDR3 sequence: CASSLTSLSGDEQFF. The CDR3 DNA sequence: TGTGCCAGCAGTTTAACTAGCTTATCGGGAGATGAGCAGTTCTTC.

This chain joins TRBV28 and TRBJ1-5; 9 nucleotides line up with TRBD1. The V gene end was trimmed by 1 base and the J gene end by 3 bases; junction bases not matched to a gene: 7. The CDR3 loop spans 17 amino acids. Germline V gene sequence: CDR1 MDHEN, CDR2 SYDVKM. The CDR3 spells CASSLSHRGHDNQPQHF. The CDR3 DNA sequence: TGTGCCAGCAGTTTATCCCACAGGGGGCACGACAATCAGCCCCAGCATTTT.

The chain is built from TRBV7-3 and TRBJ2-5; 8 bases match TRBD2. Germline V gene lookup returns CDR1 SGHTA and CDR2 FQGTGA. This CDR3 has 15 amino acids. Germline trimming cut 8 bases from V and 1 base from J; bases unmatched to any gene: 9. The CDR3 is CASAPGGATQETQYF. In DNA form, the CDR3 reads TGTGCCAGCGCCCCGGGGGGGGCGACCCAAGAGACCCAGTACTTC.